One sample yielded the 23 T cell receptor beta chains listed below, sequenced in a study of blood T cell repertoires in COVID-19. Profiling relied on immunoSEQ multiplex PCR, and the TCRdb table lists in-frame clones only, not all of them. The table records under 550,000 clones, around nine tenths of them present only once. Sequenced sample: peripheral blood. The receptors derive from a man aged 18 to 35 with COVID-19, enrolled during active disease.

The chain couples TRBV2 to TRBJ2-7; 7 nucleotides align to TRBD2. The V segment lost 8 bases and the J segment 4 bases; nucleotides outside the gene matches: 8. The CDR3 has 13 amino acids. The germline gives CDR1 SNHLY, CDR2 FYNNEI. CDR3 amino acids: CASATLAPYEQYF. The DNA for the CDR3 is TGTGCCAGCGCAACACTAGCGCCGTACGAGCAGTACTTC.

The chain employs TRBV18 and TRBJ1-1; D remains unclear. The germline V gene encodes CDR1 KGHSH and CDR2 LQKENI. Between the trimmed V and J ends, which lost 6 bases and 5 bases, there was a span of 13 bases. The CDR3 is 13 residues long. DNA of the CDR3: TGTGCCAGCTCCACTAACGGAAGGACTGAAGCTTTCTTT. Residues: CASSTNGRTEAFF.

The rearrangement links TRBV4-2 to TRBJ2-2, with unresolved D. V dropped 0 bases and J dropped 4 bases, with 9 bases sitting between them. The CDR3 runs 15 residues. Germline V lookup: CDR1 LGHNA, CDR2 YNFKEQ. CDR3 sequence: CASSQDSAATGELFF. The CDR3 DNA reads as TGTGCCAGCAGCCAAGATTCGGCGGCCACCGGGGAGCTGTTTTTT.

The CDR3 bases are TGTGCCAGCAGCTCGGAGGGGGCCTCGAGTGGCTACACCTTC. Encoded protein: CASSSEGASSGYTF. The V and J genes are TRBV7-9 and TRBJ1-2; TRBD1 agrees at 7 bases. The junction had 9 bases not matched to a gene; V was cut back by 4 bases and J by 7 bases. CDR1 and CDR2 from the germline V gene are SEHNR and FQNEAQ (reference sequence). CDR3 length: 14 amino acids.

CDR3 in amino acids: CASSSDRHVTGIEVGYTF. The DNA for the CDR3 is TGCGCCAGCAGCTCGGACCGACACGTAACAGGGATAGAGGTCGGCTACACCTTC. The gene calls are TRBV5-1 and TRBJ1-2, with D perhaps TRBD1 (6 bases). The ends were cut back, 3 bases at V and 8 bases at J, with 29 bases in the middle. Germline CDR1 reads SGHRS; CDR2 reads YFSETQ. The CDR3 is 18 residues long.

The chain recombines TRBV3-1 (or the pseudogene TRBV3-2) with TRBJ1-6; perhaps TRBD1 as D (5 bases). The CDR3 covers 14 residues. The V end was cut by 1 base, the J end by 8 bases, with 9 bases between. Germline V gives CDR1 LGHDT, CDR2 YNNKEL (reference sequence). CDR3 in amino acids: CASSQVQGDSPLHF. DNA of the CDR3: TGTGCCAGCAGCCAAGTCCAAGGGGATTCACCCCTCCACTTT.

This chain joins TRBV29-1 and TRBJ1-3; D gene unclear. Trimming removed 1 base at V and 0 bases at J, with 7 bases between. Germline V gives CDR1 SQVTM, CDR2 ANQGSEA. The CDR3 runs 14 residues. The CDR3 spells CSVEGGASGNTIYF. The CDR3 nucleotides read TGCAGCGTTGAAGGGGGAGCCTCTGGAAACACCATATATTTT.

The chain couples TRBV6-5 to TRBJ2-7, with 10 bases matching TRBD1. Unmatched junction bases numbered 7, after V lost 1 base and J lost 4 bases. CDR3 length: 16 amino acids. CDR1 MNHEY and CDR2 SVGAGI come from the germline V gene. The CDR3 nucleotides read TGTGCCAGCAGTTACTTAGAGCCGGGACAGGGGTACGAGCAGTACTTC. Translated, it gives CASSYLEPGQGYEQYF.

The V and J genes are TRBV11-2 and TRBJ2-7; D is possibly TRBD1 (6 bases). Germline V lookup: CDR1 SGHAT, CDR2 FQNNGV. The CDR3 totals 15 residues. V was clipped by 3 bases and J by 2 bases, with 14 bases between them. The CDR3 coding sequence is TGTGCCAGCAGCTTTCCTCCGGGACAAACCTACGAGCAGTACTTC. This encodes CASSFPPGQTYEQYF.

The chain combines TRBV7-9 with TRBJ2-1, with TRBD2 matching over 7 bases. The CDR3 spans 14 residues. V was clipped by 0 bases and J by 15 bases; unmatched bases: 11. Per germline, CDR1 SEHNR and CDR2 FQNEAQ (reference sequence). The CDR3 here is CASSLAGEGSRGFF. CDR3 sequence (DNA): TGTGCCAGCAGCTTAGCAGGGGAGGGGTCCCGGGGGTTCTTC.

The gene calls are TRBV5-6 and TRBJ2-5, with 10 bases that match TRBD2. J gave up 2 bases and V 1 base, and 8 bases lay outside the gene matches. Germline values: CDR1 SGHDT, CDR2 YYEEEE. This CDR3 is 17 amino acids long. The CDR3 loop reads CASSLLVSGGIQETQYF. As DNA, the CDR3 is TGTGCCAGCAGCTTGTTGGTTAGCGGGGGGATACAAGAGACCCAGTACTTC.

The CDR3 reads CASSFGHSYEQYF. CDR3 nucleotides: TGTGCCAGCAGTTTTGGACACTCCTACGAGCAGTACTTC. The chain uses TRBV27 and TRBJ2-7; TRBD1 might be the D (5 bases). This CDR3 is built from 13 residues. Germline CDR1 MNHEY, CDR2 SMNVEV (reference sequence). V lost 3 bases to trimming and J lost 0 bases, with 6 bases between them.

The rearrangement uses TRBV30 and TRBJ2-4, with TRBD1 matching over 8 bases. The CDR3 runs to 22 residues. With V trimmed by 0 bases and J by 0 bases, 22 bases remained unmatched. In germline, CDR1 is GTSNPN, CDR2 SVGIG (reference sequence). The CDR3 spells CAWSVHPQDRVKRPLAKNIQYF. CDR3 DNA sequence: TGTGCCTGGAGTGTACACCCTCAGGACAGGGTAAAGCGGCCCTTAGCCAAAAACATTCAGTACTTC.

V usage is TRBV5-4 and J usage is TRBJ2-1; D unclear. The CDR3 runs 16 residues. V was cut by 3 bases and J by 7 bases, with 20 bases left in between. CDR1 and CDR2 (germline): SGHNT, YYREEE (reference sequence). The CDR3 region has the DNA TGTGCCAGCAGCTATGCCCCCGGCCTTGAGGCGAATGAGCAGTTCTTC. Encoded protein: CASSYAPGLEANEQFF.

The gene calls are TRBV18 and TRBJ1-1; D possibly corresponds to TRBD1 (5 bases). Per germline, CDR1 KGHSH and CDR2 LQKENI. The CDR3 sequence is 20 residues long. V dropped 4 bases and J dropped 0 bases, with 27 bases sitting between them. CDR3 amino acids: CASSRTLDPDSRGMNTEAFF. For the CDR3, the DNA is TGTGCCAGCTCACGCACCCTGGACCCAGACAGTCGGGGGATGAACACTGAAGCTTTCTTT.

This clone was seen only a few times. The chain has TRBV3-1 (or the pseudogene TRBV3-2) and TRBJ2-3; perhaps TRBD2 as D (5 bases). The V and J ends lost 4 bases and 4 bases respectively, with 12 bases between them. The CDR3 sequence is 14 residues long. CDR1 and CDR2 (germline): LGHDT, YNNKEL (reference sequence). This CDR3 is CASSRGIGADTQYF. For the CDR3, the DNA is TGTGCCAGCAGCCGTGGGATCGGGGCAGATACGCAGTATTTT.

This clone was detected once. For the CDR3, the DNA is TGTGCCAGCACCGTGCGGTACCGGGACACCGGGGAGCTGTTTTTT. This translates into CASTVRYRDTGELFF. The gene calls are TRBV7-9 and TRBJ2-2, with D unresolved. This CDR3 has 15 amino acids. V was shortened by 7 bases and J by 3 bases, with 15 bases between the two germline ends. Germline CDR1 is SEHNR and CDR2 is FQNEAQ (reference sequence).

The count of this clone is one. The chain links TRBV13 to TRBJ2-4; 11 nucleotides line up with TRBD2. From germline, CDR1 is PRHDT and CDR2 FYEKMQ (reference sequence). J gave up 6 bases and V 3 bases, and 1 base lay outside the gene matches. There are 14 residues in the CDR3. Here the CDR3 reads CASSLGTSGNIQYF. CDR3 in DNA: TGTGCCAGCAGCTTGGGGACTAGCGGAAACATTCAGTACTTC. Full variable domain (outside the CDR3, taken from reference TRBV13 and TRBJ2-4): AAGVIQSPRHLIKEKRETATLKCYPIPRHDTVYWYQQGPGQDPQFLISFYEKMQSDKGSIPDRFSAQQFSDYHSELNMSSLELGDSALYFCASSLGTSGNIQYFGAGTRLSVL.

V is TRBV27 and J is TRBJ2-1; TRBD2 agrees at 12 bases. V was pared by 5 bases and J by 5 bases, with 4 bases of the junction left unmatched. The CDR3 spans 15 residues. The germline V gene encodes CDR1 MNHEY and CDR2 SMNVEV (reference sequence). CDR3 sequence: CASSPWTSGNNEQFF. In DNA form, the CDR3 reads TGTGCCAGCAGTCCCTGGACTAGCGGGAACAATGAGCAGTTCTTC.

The rearrangement links TRBV3-1 (or the pseudogene TRBV3-2) to TRBJ2-1, with 7 bases aligning to TRBD1. With 1 base clipped from V and 6 bases from J, the junction kept 12 bases outside the gene matches. This CDR3 spans 17 amino acids. The germline V gene has CDR1 LGHDT and CDR2 YNNKEL (reference sequence). This CDR3 reads CASSQALPGTAGNEQFF. The CDR3 DNA reads TGTGCCAGCAGCCAAGCCTTACCCGGGACAGCAGGCAATGAGCAGTTCTTC.

This clone was picked up one time. CDR3 sequence: CASSLGGREQYF. The CDR3 bases are TGTGCCAGCAGCTTAGGGGGGCGCGAGCAGTACTTC. The chain joins TRBV13 to TRBJ2-7, with a weak D call TRBD1 (5 bases). CDR1 is PRHDT, CDR2 FYEKMQ, per germline (reference sequence). V was trimmed by 0 bases and J by 6 bases, leaving 6 bases between them. This CDR3 contains 12 residues.

The V call is TRBV2, the J call TRBJ2-6, with D possibly TRBD2 on 6 matching bases. The V gene's germline CDR1 is SNHLY and CDR2 FYNNEI. This CDR3 is 13 amino acids long. V was clipped by 11 bases and J by 0 bases, with 8 bases between them. CDR3 residues: CAGGLSGANVLTF. DNA of the CDR3: TGTGCCGGAGGGCTCTCTGGGGCCAACGTCCTGACTTTC.

This clone was observed a single time. The V call is TRBV6-2 or TRBV6-3, the J call TRBJ2-5, with D maybe TRBD2 (6 bases). Between the trimmed V and J ends, which lost 5 bases and 1 base, there was a span of 17 bases. The CDR3 is made up of 16 amino acids. Germline loops: CDR1 MNHEY, CDR2 SVGEGT. CDR3: CASSGTLGGGQETQYF. CDR3 sequence (DNA): TGTGCCAGCAGTGGGACTCTCGGTGGAGGCCAAGAGACCCAGTACTTC.